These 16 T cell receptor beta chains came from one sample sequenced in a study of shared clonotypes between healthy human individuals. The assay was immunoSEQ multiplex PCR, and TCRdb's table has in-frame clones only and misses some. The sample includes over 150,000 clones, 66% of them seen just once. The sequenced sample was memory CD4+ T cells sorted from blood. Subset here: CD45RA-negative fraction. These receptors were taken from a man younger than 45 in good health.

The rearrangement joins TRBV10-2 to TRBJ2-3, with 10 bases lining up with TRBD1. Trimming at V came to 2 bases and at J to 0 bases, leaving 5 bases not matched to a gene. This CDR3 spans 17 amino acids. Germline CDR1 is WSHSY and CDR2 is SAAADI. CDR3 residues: CASSELPGQGSTDTQYF. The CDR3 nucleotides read TGCGCCAGCAGTGAGCTGCCGGGACAGGGGAGCACAGATACGCAGTATTTT.

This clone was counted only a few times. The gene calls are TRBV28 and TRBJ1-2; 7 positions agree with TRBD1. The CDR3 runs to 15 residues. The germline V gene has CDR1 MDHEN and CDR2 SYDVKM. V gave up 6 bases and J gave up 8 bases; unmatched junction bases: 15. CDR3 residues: CASSRTGLAVLGYTF. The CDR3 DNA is TGTGCCAGCAGCCGGACAGGTTTGGCGGTGTTGGGCTACACCTTC.

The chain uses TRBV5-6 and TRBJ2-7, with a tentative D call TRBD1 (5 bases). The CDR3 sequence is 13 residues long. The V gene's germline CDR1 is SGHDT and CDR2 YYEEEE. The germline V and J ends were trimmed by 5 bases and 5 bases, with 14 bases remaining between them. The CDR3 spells CASRGYGANEQYF. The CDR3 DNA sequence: TGTGCCAGCAGGGGATATGGGGCGAACGAGCAGTACTTC.

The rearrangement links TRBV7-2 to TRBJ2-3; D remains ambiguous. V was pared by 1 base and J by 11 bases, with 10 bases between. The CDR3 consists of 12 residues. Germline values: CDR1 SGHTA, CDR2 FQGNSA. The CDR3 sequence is CASSLDDWEQYF. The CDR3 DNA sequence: TGTGCCAGCAGCTTAGATGACTGGGAGCAGTATTTT.

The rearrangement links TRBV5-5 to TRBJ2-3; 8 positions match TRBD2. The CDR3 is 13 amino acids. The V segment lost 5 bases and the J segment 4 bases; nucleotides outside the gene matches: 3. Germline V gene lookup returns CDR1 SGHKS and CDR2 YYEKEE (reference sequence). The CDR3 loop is CASSGLASDTQYF. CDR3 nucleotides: TGTGCCAGCAGTGGACTAGCTTCAGATACGCAGTATTTT.

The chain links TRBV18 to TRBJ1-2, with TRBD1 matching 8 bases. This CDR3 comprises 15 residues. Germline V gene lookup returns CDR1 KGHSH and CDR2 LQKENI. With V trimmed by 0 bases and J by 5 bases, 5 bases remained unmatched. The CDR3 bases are TGTGCCAGCTCACCACCGGGACAGGACAGATATGGCTACACCTTC. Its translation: CASSPPGQDRYGYTF.

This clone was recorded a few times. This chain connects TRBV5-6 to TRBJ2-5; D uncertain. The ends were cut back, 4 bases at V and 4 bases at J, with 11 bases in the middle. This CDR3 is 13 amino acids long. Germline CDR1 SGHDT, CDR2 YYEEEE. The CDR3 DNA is TGTGCCAGCAGCCCTCCCCGCTTAGAGACCCAGTACTTC. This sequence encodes CASSPPRLETQYF.

CDR3 protein: CASSLDLAAGYTF. The CDR3 DNA reads as TGTGCCAGCAGCTTGGATCTGGCCGCGGGCTACACCTTC. V and J are TRBV5-5 and TRBJ1-2; D gene unclear. This CDR3 comprises 13 residues. Germline CDR1 SGHKS, CDR2 YYEKEE (reference sequence). V was trimmed by 0 bases and J by 8 bases, leaving 11 bases between them.

The CDR3 DNA is TGCGCCAGCAGCTTACCCGGACAGTCCTACGAGCAGTACTTC. It encodes CASSLPGQSYEQYF. V and J are TRBV5-1 and TRBJ2-7, with D tentatively TRBD1 (6 bases). Per germline, CDR1 SGHRS and CDR2 YFSETQ. Between the trimmed V and J ends, which lost 2 bases and 1 base, there was a span of 10 bases. The CDR3 contains 14 residues.

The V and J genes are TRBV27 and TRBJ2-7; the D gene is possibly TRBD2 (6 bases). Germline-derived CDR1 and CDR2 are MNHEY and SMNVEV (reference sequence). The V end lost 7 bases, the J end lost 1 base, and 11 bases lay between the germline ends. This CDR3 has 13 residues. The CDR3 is CASMGGASYEQYF. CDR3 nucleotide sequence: TGTGCCAGCATGGGGGGAGCTTCCTACGAGCAGTACTTC.

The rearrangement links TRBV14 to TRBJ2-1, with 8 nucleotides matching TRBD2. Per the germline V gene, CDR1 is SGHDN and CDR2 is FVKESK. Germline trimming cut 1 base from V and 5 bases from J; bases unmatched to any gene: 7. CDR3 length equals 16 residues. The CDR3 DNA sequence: TGTGCCAGCAGCCAAGTCACGGGACTAGGTAACAATGAGCAGTTCTTC. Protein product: CASSQVTGLGNNEQFF.

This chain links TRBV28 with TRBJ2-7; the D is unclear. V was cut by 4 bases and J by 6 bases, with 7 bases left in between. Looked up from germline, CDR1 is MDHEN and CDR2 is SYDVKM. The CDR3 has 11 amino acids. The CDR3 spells CASSYRIEQYF. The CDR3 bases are TGTGCCAGCAGTTACCGAATCGAGCAGTACTTC.

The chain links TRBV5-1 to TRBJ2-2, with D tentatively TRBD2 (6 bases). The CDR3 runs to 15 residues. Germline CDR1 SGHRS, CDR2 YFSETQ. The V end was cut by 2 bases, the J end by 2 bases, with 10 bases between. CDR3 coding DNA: TGCGCCAGCAGCTTTAGCGGAACTAACACCGGGGAGCTGTTTTTT. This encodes CASSFSGTNTGELFF.

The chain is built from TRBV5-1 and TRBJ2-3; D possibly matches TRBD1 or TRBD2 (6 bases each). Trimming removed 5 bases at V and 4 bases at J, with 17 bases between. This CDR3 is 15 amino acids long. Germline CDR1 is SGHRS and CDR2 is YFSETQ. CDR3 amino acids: CASSTYGGAADTQYF. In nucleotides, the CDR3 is TGCGCCAGCAGTACCTACGGGGGCGCGGCAGATACGCAGTATTTT.

The CDR3, as DNA: TGTGCCAGCAGCCGCCCACCAGTCTCGGGGTCGACTAATGAAAAACTGTTTTTT. Translated: CASSRPPVSGSTNEKLFF. The gene calls are TRBV28 and TRBJ1-4; D is unresolved. The V end lost 6 bases, the J end lost 2 bases, and 22 bases lay between the germline ends. In germline, CDR1 is MDHEN, CDR2 SYDVKM. The CDR3 covers 18 residues.

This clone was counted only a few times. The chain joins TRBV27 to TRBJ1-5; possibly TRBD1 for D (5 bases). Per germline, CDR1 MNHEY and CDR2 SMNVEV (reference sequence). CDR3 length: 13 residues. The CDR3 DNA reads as TGTACCTCCCGATCGGGGCTCAATCAGCCCCAGCATTTT. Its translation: CTSRSGLNQPQHF.